This TCR beta chain was profiled in a study of blood T cell repertoires in COVID-19. Study-level background: Acute and convalescent COVID-19 samples came from the United States, Italy and Spain. Nucleic acid was either cDNA or gDNA, and it came from T cells, B-cell-depleted T cells, or PBMCs.

The CDR3 runs 16 residues. V lost 6 bases to trimming and J lost 6 bases; unmatched junction nucleotides: 15. Germline assignment: CDR1 SGHTA and CDR2 FQGTGA. In the study's own analysis: Reference gene primer amplification gave nucleated cell count estimates. The assay was immunoSEQ multiplex PCR, and TCRdb's table has in-frame clones only and misses some. From that table come the V and J calls and clone size; the DNA was used to work out D and trimming. The repertoire has some 190,000 clones, 89% of them found once; the top ten carry about 2.1%. All enrollees were roughly 18 to 90 years old and from 20 to 25 US areas.

V gene TRBV7-3 combines with J gene TRBJ1-1, with TRBD1 matching over 8 bases. Sequenced input: PBMCs or T cells enriched from blood (not recorded which). The source is a woman aged 40 to 49 with acute COVID-19. Written as DNA, the CDR3 is TGTGCCAGCAGTACGTCCCCGGGACAGGACCCTTCTGAAGCTTTCTTT. Its translation: CASSTSPGQDPSEAFF.